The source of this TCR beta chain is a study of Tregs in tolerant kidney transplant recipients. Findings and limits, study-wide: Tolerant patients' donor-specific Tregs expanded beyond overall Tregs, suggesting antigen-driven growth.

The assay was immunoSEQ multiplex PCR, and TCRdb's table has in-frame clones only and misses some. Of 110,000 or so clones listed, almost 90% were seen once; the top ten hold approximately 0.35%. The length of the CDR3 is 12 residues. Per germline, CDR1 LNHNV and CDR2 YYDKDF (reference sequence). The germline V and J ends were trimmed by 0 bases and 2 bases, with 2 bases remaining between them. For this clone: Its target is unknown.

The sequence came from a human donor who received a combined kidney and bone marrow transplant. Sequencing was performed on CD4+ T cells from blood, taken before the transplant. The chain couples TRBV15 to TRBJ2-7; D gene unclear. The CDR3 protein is CATSRDAYEQYF. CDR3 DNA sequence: TGTGCCACCAGCAGAGACGCCTACGAGCAGTACTTC.